Presented here are 19 T cell receptor beta chains from one specimen sequenced in a study of PD-L1 blockade in urothelial cancer (TCRdb year 2017). To prepare the library, the immunoSEQ multiplex PCR assay was applied. The source is immuneACCESS, and TCRdb retained only in-frame sequences with V and J called. Part of the clones is not carried over; for the studies checked, unresolved V genes explain less than half of this, and the remainder is unexplained. For this sample the table gives 100,000 to 150,000 clones, of which 65% to 85% were detected only once. In total, the top ten clones hold 3.2% of the sample. Sample time point, as interpreted from the label and publication: pretreatment peripheral blood. Sample: PBMCs, taken around atezolizumab (anti-PD-L1) treatment. The receptors shown here come from a man between 45 and 60 years old with urothelial cancer.

This rearrangement joins TRBV29-1 to TRBJ2-3; the D gene is possibly TRBD1 (5 bases). The CDR3 runs 11 residues. V lost 8 bases to trimming and J lost 9 bases, with 15 bases between them. Germline V gene data show CDR1 as SQVTM and CDR2 as ANQGSEA. CDR3 loop: CSPTLGQTQYF. In DNA, the CDR3 is TGCAGCCCCACTTTGGGGCAAACGCAGTATTTT.

The V and J genes are TRBV7-2 and TRBJ1-4, with a possible D match to TRBD1 (5 bases). This CDR3 is 14 amino acids long. Germline V gene lookup returns CDR1 SGHTA and CDR2 FQGNSA. Trimming took 4 bases from V and 8 from J, leaving 14 bases between them. The DNA for the CDR3 is TGTGCCAGCAGCTGGGGCGGAGTTCGGGAAAAACTGTTTTTT. Amino acids: CASSWGGVREKLFF.

This chain connects TRBV11-2 to TRBJ1-2; perhaps TRBD1 as D (6 bases). Looked up from germline, CDR1 is SGHAT and CDR2 is FQNNGV. The length of the CDR3 is 15 residues. Deletions cut 1 base from V and 2 bases from J, with 11 bases between. CDR3 coding DNA: TGTGCCAGCAGCTTAGGGACAGTGGGAAACTATGGCTACACCTTC. This encodes CASSLGTVGNYGYTF.

This chain connects TRBV4-2 to TRBJ2-5; 7 bases line up with TRBD2. CDR1 LGHNA and CDR2 YNFKEQ come from the germline V gene. J was trimmed by 1 base and V by 4 bases; bases with no gene match: 12. This CDR3 is built from 17 residues. CDR3 nucleotide sequence: TGTGCCAGCAGCCCCCGTGGTAGCGGGTTGACCCAAGAGACCCAGTACTTC. Translated, it gives CASSPRGSGLTQETQYF.

The chain links TRBV7-9 to TRBJ2-5, with TRBD2 as a possible D gene (5 bases). The germline V gene has CDR1 SEHNR and CDR2 FQNEAQ (reference sequence). Trimming took off 3 bases at V and 4 bases at J, with 12 bases between the two ends. The CDR3 is 14 amino acids. The CDR3 DNA follows: TGTGCCAGCAGCTTTTCCGGTGCGGGAGAGACCCAGTACTTC. This codes for CASSFSGAGETQYF. Variable domain in full (rest from reference TRBV7-9 and TRBJ2-5): DTGVSQNPRHKITKRGQNVTFRCDPISEHNRLYWYRQTLGQGPEFLTYFQNEAQLEKSRLLSDRFSAERPKGSFSTLEIQRTEQGDSAMYLCASSFSGAGETQYFGPGTRLLVL.

J is TRBJ2-2 and V is TRBV4-1; 7 bases align to TRBD1. Per germline, CDR1 MGHRA and CDR2 YSYEKL. V shed 8 bases and J 0 bases; nucleotides not matched to a gene: 3. The CDR3 is 14 residues long. CDR3 DNA sequence: TGCGCCAGCGAGACAGGGCCGAACACCGGGGAGCTGTTTTTT. It encodes CASETGPNTGELFF.

V is TRBV28 and J is TRBJ2-3; the D gene is possibly TRBD2 (6 bases). This CDR3 comprises 13 residues. With 5 bases removed from V and 4 bases from J, the gap between germline ends came to 10 bases. The germline V gene has CDR1 MDHEN and CDR2 SYDVKM. CDR3 bases: TGTGCCAGCAGTCGCGGGAACGCAGATACGCAGTATTTT. Amino acids: CASSRGNADTQYF.

This chain joins TRBV14 and TRBJ2-7; 10 bases are shared with TRBD2. The CDR3 covers 14 residues. With 4 bases clipped from V and 4 bases from J, the junction kept 4 bases outside the gene matches. Germline V gene lookup returns CDR1 SGHDN and CDR2 FVKESK. The CDR3 loop reads CASSPGLAVYEQYF. CDR3 DNA: TGTGCCAGCAGCCCCGGACTAGCGGTATACGAGCAGTACTTC.

V gene TRBV15 combines with J gene TRBJ2-5; TRBD2 might be the D (5 bases). CDR3 size: 14 residues. V was cut by 1 base and J by 5 bases, with 11 bases left in between. CDR1 is LNHNV and CDR2 is YYDKDF in the germline V gene (reference sequence). The CDR3 region is CATSRVGIGETQYF. CDR3 nucleotides: TGTGCCACCAGCAGAGTCGGGATCGGGGAGACCCAGTACTTC. Based on the CDR3 plus reference TRBV15 and TRBJ2-5, the full variable domain is DAMVIQNPRYQVTQFGKPVTLSCSQTLNHNVMYWYQQKSSQAPKLLFHYYDKDFNNEADTPDNFQSRRPNTSFCFLDIRSPGLGDTAMYLCATSRVGIGETQYFGPGTRLLVL.

The gene calls are TRBV6-6 and TRBJ1-4; a possible D gene is TRBD1 (5 bases). Looked up from germline, CDR1 is MNHNY and CDR2 is SVGAGI (reference sequence). The CDR3 spans 13 residues. V was shortened by 10 bases and J by 10 bases, with 19 bases between the two germline ends. CDR3: CATKGGDEGKLFF. The DNA of the CDR3 is TGTGCCACCAAAGGAGGGGACGAGGGAAAACTGTTTTTT.

This chain connects TRBV7-9 to TRBJ2-7; 7 bases map to TRBD1. Per germline, CDR1 SEHNR and CDR2 FQNEAQ (reference sequence). V was clipped by 3 bases and J by 2 bases; unmatched bases: 10. The length of the CDR3 is 16 residues. The CDR3, as DNA: TGTGCCAGCAGCTTGTTCACCGGGACAGCTACCTACGAGCAGTACTTC. It encodes CASSLFTGTATYEQYF.

The chain recombines TRBV6-5 with TRBJ1-1; 12 bases match TRBD1. The CDR3 totals 16 residues. With V trimmed by 1 base and J by 1 base, 1 base remained unmatched. CDR1 and CDR2 from the germline V gene are MNHEY and SVGAGI. In DNA form, the CDR3 reads TGTGCCAGCAGTTACTTGGGACAGGGGGCGAACACTGAAGCTTTCTTT. This gives the protein CASSYLGQGANTEAFF.

V is TRBV28 and J is TRBJ1-3, with a possible D match to TRBD1 (6 bases). The V gene lost 5 bases and the J gene lost 4 bases, with 15 bases spanning the gap. The germline V gene has CDR1 MDHEN and CDR2 SYDVKM. This CDR3 has 15 residues. The CDR3: CASSGGHRAGNTIYF. The CDR3 DNA sequence: TGTGCCAGCAGTGGGGGACACAGGGCCGGAAACACCATATATTTT.

V gene TRBV27 combines with J gene TRBJ1-1; TRBD1 matches 11 bases. Germline CDR1 is MNHEY and CDR2 is SMNVEV (reference sequence). CDR3 size: 17 residues. V was pared by 5 bases and J by 5 bases, with 13 bases of the junction left unmatched. The CDR3 spells CASSTYRTGGRLTEAFF. CDR3 coding DNA: TGTGCCAGCAGTACATATCGGACAGGGGGCCGGTTAACTGAAGCTTTCTTT.

V usage is TRBV10-3 and J usage is TRBJ1-5; D unresolved. Per the germline V gene, CDR1 is ENHRY and CDR2 is SYGVKD. Trimming pared 1 base from V and 3 bases from J, leaving 13 bases between. CDR3 size: 16 residues. In DNA, the CDR3 is TGTGCCATCAGTGAGTATCGGACGGGAAACAATCAGCCCCAGCATTTT. This sequence encodes CAISEYRTGNNQPQHF.

This sequence joins TRBV27 and TRBJ1-2, with a possible D match to TRBD1 (5 bases). Between the trimmed V and J ends, which lost 6 bases and 3 bases, there was a span of 17 bases. The CDR3 covers 15 residues. Germline CDR1 is MNHEY and CDR2 is SMNVEV (reference sequence). CDR3 region: CASSPGGLGDYGYTF. The CDR3 nucleotides read TGTGCCAGCAGCCCGGGAGGCCTAGGGGACTATGGCTACACCTTC.

This clone was observed a single time. The chain recombines TRBV30 with TRBJ2-7; D might be TRBD1 (6 bases). The CDR3 totals 14 residues. The V and J ends lost 0 bases and 4 bases respectively, with 13 bases between them. Germline V CDR1 and CDR2: GTSNPN, SVGIG (reference sequence). CDR3 region: CAWSVSDRAYEQYF. CDR3 DNA: TGTGCCTGGAGTGTTTCGGACAGAGCATACGAGCAGTACTTC.

The chain is built from TRBV11-2 and TRBJ1-6; TRBD1 agrees at 9 bases. This CDR3 comprises 15 residues. Trimming cost V 8 bases and J 10 bases; bases outside gene matches: 12. Looked up from germline, CDR1 is SGHAT and CDR2 is FQNNGV. CDR3 DNA sequence: TGTGCCAGCGGACTCCTGGACAGGGGAAAGTCACCCCTCCACTTT. Translation gives CASGLLDRGKSPLHF. The full variable domain, in which reference TRBV11-2 and TRBJ1-6 provide the parts outside the CDR3, is EAGVAQSPRYKIIEKRQSVAFWCNPISGHATLYWYQQILGQGPKLLIQFQNNGVVDDSQLPKDRFSAERLKGVDSTLKIQPAKLEDSAVYLCASGLLDRGKSPLHFGNGTRLTVT.

The J gene is TRBJ2-3, the V gene TRBV2; 16 bases fit TRBD2. Looked up from germline, CDR1 is SNHLY and CDR2 is FYNNEI. V was clipped by 4 bases and J by 7 bases; unmatched bases: 5. This CDR3 contains 16 residues. The CDR3 DNA is TGTGCCAGCAGTGGGGGACTAGCGGGAGGGGGTCATACGCAGTATTTT. Protein product: CASSGGLAGGGHTQYF.